These 32 T cell receptor beta chains were all obtained from the same sample, sequenced in a study of blood T cells in healthy people across ages. A sample-barcoded 5' primer and a J-beta primer mix were used in a second PCR of about 7 to 11 cycles. TCRdb independently ran MiXCR on the 5' RACE reads; one entry per CDR3 protein. The sample lists 1.2 million to 1.5 million distinct CDR3 sequences, approximately 59% occurring once. Sequenced input: blood. The origin of the receptors is a young man in good health.

J is TRBJ2-3 and V is TRBV7-2; 14 bases align to TRBD2. The V and J ends lost 3 bases and 5 bases, in that order; junction bases with no gene match: 7. CDR1 and CDR2 (germline): SGHTA, FQGNSA. The CDR3 extends over 17 amino acids. DNA of the CDR3: TGTGCCAGCAGCTTGTTCGGGACTAGCGGGGGAGGAGATACGCAGTATTTT. This translates into CASSLFGTSGGGDTQYF.

This clonotype was detected a few times. This chain links TRBV27 with TRBJ2-7; TRBD1 matches at 7 bases. The V gene end was trimmed by 8 bases and the J gene end by 0 bases; junction bases not matched to a gene: 4. The germline V gene encodes CDR1 MNHEY and CDR2 SMNVEV (reference sequence). The CDR3 extends over 13 amino acids. For the CDR3, the DNA is TGTGCCAGCGGGACAGAGATCTCCTACGAGCAGTACTTC. Its protein is CASGTEISYEQYF.

The chain carries TRBV11-2 and TRBJ1-1, with D perhaps TRBD1 (5 bases). The V gene lost 3 bases and the J gene lost 3 bases, with 14 bases spanning the gap. The CDR3 consists of 15 residues. The germline V gene encodes CDR1 SGHAT and CDR2 FQNNGV. The CDR3 region is CASSLWGGQDTEAFF. CDR3 nucleotides: TGTGCCAGCAGCTTGTGGGGGGGTCAGGACACTGAAGCTTTCTTT. Combining the CDR3 with reference TRBV11-2 and TRBJ1-1 gives the whole variable domain EAGVAQSPRYKIIEKRQSVAFWCNPISGHATLYWYQQILGQGPKLLIQFQNNGVVDDSQLPKDRFSAERLKGVDSTLKIQPAKLEDSAVYLCASSLWGGQDTEAFFGQGTRLTVV.

V gene TRBV14 combines with J gene TRBJ2-7, with 7 bases fitting TRBD1. The germline V gene has CDR1 SGHDN and CDR2 FVKESK. This CDR3 has 15 residues. With V trimmed by 4 bases and J by 2 bases, 8 bases remained unmatched. The CDR3 protein is CASSLLPGQTYEQYF. CDR3 nucleotide sequence: TGTGCCAGCAGCCTTTTACCGGGACAGACCTACGAGCAGTACTTC.

The chain carries TRBV28 and TRBJ2-7; 7 bases line up with TRBD2. CDR1 MDHEN and CDR2 SYDVKM come from the germline V gene. The CDR3 totals 13 residues. The V gene end was trimmed by 8 bases and the J gene end by 3 bases; junction bases not matched to a gene: 7. DNA for the CDR3: TGTGCCAGCGCGAGCCCGGGAGGCTACGAGCAGTACTTC. Protein product: CASASPGGYEQYF.

V is TRBV10-3 and J is TRBJ1-1; D is uncertain. CDR1 and CDR2 (germline): ENHRY, SYGVKD. V was pared by 6 bases and J by 4 bases, with 6 bases between. The length of the CDR3 is 11 residues. The CDR3 here is CAIRTATEAFF. CDR3 coding DNA: TGTGCCATCAGGACTGCCACTGAAGCTTTCTTT.

This chain uses TRBV4-2 with TRBJ2-3, with unresolved D. The CDR3 is 14 amino acids. Looked up from germline, CDR1 is LGHNA and CDR2 is YNFKEQ. The germline V and J ends were trimmed by 0 bases and 5 bases, with 9 bases remaining between them. Written as DNA, the CDR3 is TGTGCCAGCAGCCAAGAAACCTTAGGAGATACGCAGTATTTT. It codes for CASSQETLGDTQYF.

The table lists this clonotype with a few counts. V usage is TRBV4-2 and J usage is TRBJ1-2, with a tentative D call TRBD1 (5 bases). V was shortened by 0 bases and J by 6 bases, with 17 bases between the two germline ends. The CDR3 spans 16 residues. Germline V gives CDR1 LGHNA, CDR2 YNFKEQ. For the CDR3, the DNA is TGTGCCAGCAGCCAAGATGCTGGCAGGGCTGTTGATGGCTACACCTTC. Residues: CASSQDAGRAVDGYTF.

V and J are TRBV5-1 and TRBJ2-3; unclear D gene. CDR1 and CDR2 from the germline V gene are SGHRS and YFSETQ. Trimming removed 0 bases from V and 0 bases from J, with 8 bases in between. CDR3 length equals 15 residues. CDR3 DNA: TGCGCCAGCAGCTTGGCCTCCTCTAGCACAGATACGCAGTATTTT. Residues: CASSLASSSTDTQYF.

This clonotype was seen only a few times. The J gene is TRBJ2-1, the V gene TRBV29-1; TRBD2 matches 7 bases. In germline, CDR1 is SQVTM, CDR2 ANQGSEA. V was pared by 7 bases and J by 0 bases, with 6 bases of the junction left unmatched. This CDR3 has 14 amino acids. The CDR3 DNA is TGCAGCGCGGGGGGTCTAGTCTCCTACAATGAGCAGTTCTTC. This translates into CSAGGLVSYNEQFF.

This clonotype was counted only a few times. The J gene is TRBJ1-2, the V gene TRBV6-2 or TRBV6-3; D call uncertain. Germline CDR1 and CDR2: MNHEY and SVGEGT. Trimming pared 5 bases from V and 2 bases from J, leaving 21 bases between. This CDR3 is 17 amino acids long. The CDR3 DNA follows: TGTGCCAGCAGTCAGGAGCTGTTTGGACGGTTCAACTATGGCTACACCTTC. Translation: CASSQELFGRFNYGYTF.

This clonotype was detected a few times. The chain is built from TRBV10-3 and TRBJ2-1, with D unclear. Germline V CDR1 and CDR2: ENHRY, SYGVKD. The CDR3 has 10 residues. V lost 8 bases and J 8 bases, leaving 7 bases between the germline ends. The DNA for the CDR3 is TGTGCCATCGGAGTCGATGAGCAGTTCTTC. This codes for CAIGVDEQFF.

This clonotype has a handful of counts. The chain combines TRBV5-4 with TRBJ2-4; D unresolved. The CDR3 length is 17 residues. Per the germline V gene, CDR1 is SGHNT and CDR2 is YYREEE (reference sequence). Deletions cut 4 bases from V and 0 bases from J, with 17 bases between. Here the CDR3 reads CASSLAGQKLAKNIQYF. As DNA, the CDR3 is TGTGCCAGCAGCCTTGCAGGTCAGAAACTAGCCAAAAACATTCAGTACTTC.

This clonotype was observed a handful of times. V is TRBV5-1 and J is TRBJ2-1; a weak D match, TRBD2 (5 bases). The CDR3 is 14 residues long. Germline V gives CDR1 SGHRS, CDR2 YFSETQ. V lost 4 bases to trimming and J lost 7 bases, with 15 bases between them. The DNA for the CDR3 is TGCGCCAGCAGCCTACGACTAATCAGTAATGAGCAGTTCTTC. This encodes CASSLRLISNEQFF.

This clonotype was seen only a few times. One end of the junction fails to match germline, which may point to a read error. The genes are TRBV4-1 and TRBJ2-1; perhaps TRBD2 as D (6 bases). Germline V gene sequence: CDR1 MGHRA, CDR2 YSYEKL. The CDR3 runs to 13 residues. DNA of the CDR3: TGTGCCAGCAGTCCCCCCGGGGGCAATGAGCAGTTCTTC. As protein: CASSPPGGNEQFF.

This chain links TRBV7-9 with TRBJ1-1, with 12 bases aligning to TRBD1. The CDR3 has 16 residues. V was pared by 7 bases and J by 1 base, with 7 bases of the junction left unmatched. CDR1 is SEHNR and CDR2 is FQNEAQ in the germline V gene (reference sequence). This chain's CDR3 is CASKAGTGGENTEAFF. DNA of the CDR3: TGTGCCAGCAAGGCCGGGACAGGGGGCGAGAACACTGAAGCTTTCTTT.

This clonotype was seen a few times. V and J are TRBV7-2 and TRBJ1-6; unclear D gene. The CDR3 runs 14 residues. Trimming took 6 bases from V and 7 from J, leaving 13 bases between them. Germline CDR1 SGHTA, CDR2 FQGNSA. In DNA form, the CDR3 reads TGTGCCAGCAGGAACGGACGGTCGAATTCACCCCTCCACTTT. It is translated as CASRNGRSNSPLHF. Variable domain in full (rest from reference TRBV7-2 and TRBJ1-6): GAGVSQSPSNKVTEKGKDVELRCDPISGHTALYWYRQSLGQGLEFLIYFQGNSAPDKSGLPSDRFSAERTGGSVSTLTIQRTQQEDSAVYLCASRNGRSNSPLHFGNGTRLTVT.

The rearrangement links TRBV21-1 to TRBJ2-7; the DNA was not used to check the table's D call, TRBD2. The better agreement between TRBJ2-5 and the DNA end casts doubt on the J call. TRBV21-1 is labeled a pseudogene. CDR3 length equals 12 residues. The CDR3 DNA sequence: TGTGCCAGCAGCAATTGGGAGGAGACCCAGTACTTC. It codes for CASSNWEETQYF.

This clonotype was seen only a few times. The chain couples TRBV7-2 to TRBJ1-2, with 7 bases lining up with TRBD1. V lost 6 bases and J lost 7; bases outside the gene matches: 5. There are 12 residues in the CDR3. Per germline, CDR1 SGHTA and CDR2 FQGNSA. CDR3 residues: CASRRQGVGYTF. The CDR3 nucleotides are TGTGCCAGCAGGAGACAGGGTGTTGGCTACACCTTC.

In its sample, this clonotype was seen once. The V gene is TRBV27, the J gene TRBJ2-5; tentatively, D is TRBD1 (6 bases). V gave up 8 bases and J gave up 4 bases, with 20 bases separating them. The CDR3 runs 15 residues. Germline assignment: CDR1 MNHEY and CDR2 SMNVEV (reference sequence). In DNA, the CDR3 is TGTGCCAGCTCGTACGACTCGACCAGGGGAGAGACCCAGTACTTC. Protein: CASSYDSTRGETQYF.

This chain connects TRBV4-3 to TRBJ1-5, with D tentatively TRBD1 (5 bases). This CDR3 spans 16 amino acids. Trimming shortened V by 0 bases and J by 7 bases, and 16 bases separated the two germline ends. Looked up from germline, CDR1 is LGHNA and CDR2 is YSLEER. The CDR3 bases are TGCGCCAGCAGCCAAGATGGGGTAGCAGGGAGACAGCCCCAGCATTTT. Translating it yields CASSQDGVAGRQPQHF.

The rearrangement links TRBV13 to TRBJ1-5; D is possibly TRBD1 (5 bases). CDR1 and CDR2 from the germline V gene are PRHDT and FYEKMQ (reference sequence). This CDR3 has 14 amino acids. V lost 2 bases to trimming and J lost 5 bases, with 10 bases between them. The CDR3 coding sequence is TGTGCCAGCAGCTTACGCAGGGTCGATCAGCCCCAGCATTTT. Translated, it gives CASSLRRVDQPQHF.

The chain joins TRBV2 to TRBJ1-5, with 11 bases identical to TRBD1. The CDR3 contains 14 residues. The V and J ends lost 5 bases and 6 bases, in that order; junction bases with no gene match: 3. Germline V lookup: CDR1 SNHLY, CDR2 FYNNEI. CDR3 in DNA: TGTGCCAGCAGTCCGGACAGGGGGCGTCAGCCCCAGCATTTT. It yields the protein CASSPDRGRQPQHF. The variable domain in full, with the rest retrieved from reference TRBV2 and TRBJ1-5, is EPEVTQTPSHQVTQMGQEVILRCVPISNHLYFYWYRQILGQKVEFLVSFYNNEISEKSEIFDDQFSVERPDGSNFTLKIRSTKLEDSAMYFCASSPDRGRQPQHFGDGTRLSIL.

The V call is TRBV5-1, the J call TRBJ2-5; D call uncertain. CDR3 size: 14 residues. The germline V gene encodes CDR1 SGHRS and CDR2 YFSETQ. V lost 0 bases to trimming and J lost 2 bases, with 8 bases between them. The CDR3 protein is CASSLVDEQETQYF. The CDR3 bases are TGCGCCAGCAGCTTGGTAGATGAACAAGAGACCCAGTACTTC.

This chain joins TRBV11-2 and TRBJ2-5; 7 bases are a match to TRBD1. The end of the DNA is better explained by TRBJ2-7, so the J call may be wrong. From germline, CDR1 is SGHAT and CDR2 FQNNGV. The CDR3 length is 15 residues. The DNA for the CDR3 is TGTGCCAGCAGCTCGACAGGGTGGGGGATATACGAGCAGTACTTC. It yields the protein CASSSTGWGIYEQYF.

The chain has TRBV29-1 and TRBJ1-2; 8 bases fit TRBD1. V was pared by 3 bases and J by 5 bases, with 8 bases of the junction left unmatched. Per germline, CDR1 SQVTM and CDR2 ANQGSEA. The CDR3 covers 14 residues. DNA for the CDR3: TGCAGCGTTGACTCGGGACAGGATGAATATGGCTACACCTTC. It yields the protein CSVDSGQDEYGYTF.

The chain joins TRBV29-1 to TRBJ2-5; D is undetermined. V lost 5 bases, J lost 5 bases, and 9 bases lay in between. This CDR3 has 11 residues. The germline gives CDR1 SQVTM, CDR2 ANQGSEA. The CDR3 spells CSVNKTETQYF. In DNA, the CDR3 is TGCAGCGTTAATAAGACGGAGACCCAGTACTTC.

The V and J genes are TRBV12-3 or TRBV12-4 and TRBJ1-4; no reliable D call. The CDR3 totals 13 residues. Trimming removed 3 bases at V and 10 bases at J, with 12 bases between. The CDR3 sequence: CASSFTGTGKLFF. The CDR3 bases are TGTGCCAGCAGTTTTACTGGAACTGGAAAACTGTTTTTT.

The chain links TRBV20-1 to TRBJ2-7; either TRBD1 or TRBD2 may supply D (5 bases each). The CDR3 length is 15 residues. The germline V and J ends were trimmed by 1 base and 3 bases, with 16 bases remaining between them. Germline V gives CDR1 DFQATT, CDR2 SNEGSKA (reference sequence). The CDR3 reads CSARAPGPPSYEQYF. CDR3 DNA sequence: TGCAGTGCTAGAGCCCCGGGGCCCCCGAGCTACGAGCAGTACTTC.

The J gene is TRBJ1-2, the V gene TRBV20-1, with 7 positions matching TRBD1. Per the germline V gene, CDR1 is DFQATT and CDR2 is SNEGSKA (reference sequence). The CDR3 covers 15 residues. V lost 5 bases to trimming and J lost 2 bases; unmatched junction nucleotides: 11. CDR3 sequence: CSAESMDRRNYGYTF. The CDR3 DNA follows: TGCAGTGCTGAATCGATGGACAGGCGCAACTATGGCTACACCTTC.

The chain combines TRBV20-1 with TRBJ2-5, with TRBD2 as a possible D gene (6 bases). Trimming left V 0 bases short and J 4 bases short, with 18 bases between. Per germline, CDR1 DFQATT and CDR2 SNEGSKA (reference sequence). This CDR3 has 16 amino acids. The CDR3 DNA reads as TGCAGTGCTAGAGATGGGCGACTAGGCGATTCAGAGACCCAGTACTTC. This sequence encodes CSARDGRLGDSETQYF.

This clonotype was counted only a few times. The rearrangement uses TRBV21-1 and TRBJ2-7; TRBD2, the table's D call, was not compared with the DNA. TRBV21-1 is a known pseudogene. The CDR3 sequence is 15 residues long. CDR3 nucleotides: TGTGCCAGCAACCCAGGGGCTAGTCCTCACTACGAGCAGTACTTC. Its protein is CASNPGASPHYEQYF.